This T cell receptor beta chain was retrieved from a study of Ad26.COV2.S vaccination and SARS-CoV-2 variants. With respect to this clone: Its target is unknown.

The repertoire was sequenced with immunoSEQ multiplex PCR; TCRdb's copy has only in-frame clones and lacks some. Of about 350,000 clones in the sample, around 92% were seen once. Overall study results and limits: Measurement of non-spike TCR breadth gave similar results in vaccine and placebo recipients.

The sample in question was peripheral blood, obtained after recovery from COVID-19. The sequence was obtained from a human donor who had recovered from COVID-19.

The CDR3 here is CAGQRGSTGELFF. CDR3 bases: TGTGCCGGCCAGAGGGGGAGCACCGGGGAGCTGTTTTTT. This chain links TRBV19 with TRBJ2-2; TRBD1 is a possible D gene (6 bases). The V gene's germline CDR1 is LNHDA and CDR2 SQIVND (reference sequence). V was clipped by 11 bases and J by 4 bases, with 14 bases between them. The CDR3 has 13 amino acids.